This T cell receptor beta chain was found in a study of blood T cells in healthy people across ages. PCR was performed a second time for about 7 to 12 cycles using a sample-barcoded 5' primer and a J-beta primer mix. Every sample returned 2.5 million or more CDR3-containing paired-end reads. MiXCR, applied by TCRdb to the 5' RACE reads, yields one record per CDR3 protein. The table records 1,500,000 or so distinct CDR3 sequences, less than 45% of them present only once. CDR3 length: 16 amino acids. CDR1 and CDR2 from the germline V gene are SGHRS and YFSETQ. The gene calls are TRBV5-1 and TRBJ2-1; 7 nucleotides agree with TRBD2. The J call may be in error: the DNA end matches TRBJ2-7 better. This TCR was sampled from a young woman in good health. Sample: blood. In nucleotides, the CDR3 is TGCGCCAGCAGCTTCCGGCGGGGGAGCTCCTACAATGAGCAGTACTTC. Translation: CASSFRRGSSYNEQYF.